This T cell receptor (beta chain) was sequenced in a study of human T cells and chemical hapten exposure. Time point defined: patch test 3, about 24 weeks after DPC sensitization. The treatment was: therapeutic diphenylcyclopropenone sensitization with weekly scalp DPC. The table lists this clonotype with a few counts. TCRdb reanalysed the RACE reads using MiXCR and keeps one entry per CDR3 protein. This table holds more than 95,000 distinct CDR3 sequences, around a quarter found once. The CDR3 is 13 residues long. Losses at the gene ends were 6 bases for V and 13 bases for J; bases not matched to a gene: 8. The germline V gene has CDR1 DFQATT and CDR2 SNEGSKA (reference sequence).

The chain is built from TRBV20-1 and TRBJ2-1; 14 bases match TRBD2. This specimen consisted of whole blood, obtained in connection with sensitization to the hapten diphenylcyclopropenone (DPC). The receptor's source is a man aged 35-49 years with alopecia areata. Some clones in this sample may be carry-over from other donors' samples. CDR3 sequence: CSAATSGRAGQFF. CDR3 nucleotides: TGCAGTGCAGCGACTAGCGGGAGGGCCGGTCAGTTCTTC.